This T cell receptor (beta chain) was observed in a study of blood T cell repertoires in COVID-19. Study as a whole: Some COVID-19 samples were acute and others convalescent; all came from the United States, Italy and Spain.

TCRdb's copy holds only in-frame clones and misses some; the assay was immunoSEQ multiplex PCR. The table includes about 89,000 clones, around 80% detected once. The CDR3 runs 13 residues. The V and J ends lost 3 bases and 5 bases respectively, with 11 bases between them. Looked up from germline, CDR1 is SGHRS and CDR2 is YFSETQ. The TCR comes from a human donor in a cohort sampled during active COVID-19. Sequenced material: peripheral blood. The V call is TRBV5-1, the J call TRBJ2-5; D is ambiguous. The chain's CDR3 is CASSYGDEETQYF. The CDR3 DNA is TGCGCCAGCAGCTACGGAGATGAGGAGACCCAGTACTTC.